The 9 T cell receptor beta chains below were found in one sample sequenced in a study of blood T cell repertoires in COVID-19. Clones were read by immunoSEQ multiplex PCR, and TCRdb kept only the in-frame ones, dropping some. The sample yields about 160,000 clones, roughly 84% seen once. Sequenced: peripheral blood. These receptors all stem from an elderly woman with active or convalescent COVID-19.

V is TRBV9 and J is TRBJ1-2; 7 positions agree with TRBD1. The length of the CDR3 is 16 residues. Per the germline V gene, CDR1 is SGDLS and CDR2 is YYNGEE. V was clipped by 3 bases and J by 5 bases; unmatched bases: 13. The CDR3 is CASSARDRDQLYGYTF. The DNA of the CDR3 is TGTGCCAGCAGCGCCCGCGACAGGGATCAGCTATATGGCTACACCTTC.

This chain links TRBV21-1 with TRBJ2-3; the DNA was not used to check the table's D call, TRBD1. TRBV21-1 is a pseudogene. The CDR3 totals 16 residues. CDR3 protein: CASSRKWARPTDTQYF. CDR3 nucleotides: TGTGCCAGCAGCCGCAAATGGGCGCGCCCCACAGATACGCAGTATTTT.

This sequence joins TRBV9 and TRBJ2-1, with a possible D match to TRBD1 (5 bases). Germline assignment: CDR1 SGDLS and CDR2 YYNGEE. Trimming took 0 bases from V and 9 from J, leaving 13 bases between them. The CDR3 sequence is 14 residues long. For the CDR3, the DNA is TGTGCCAGCAGCGTAGGGGGCTGGGGTTCTGAGCAGTTCTTC. This codes for CASSVGGWGSEQFF.

The chain links TRBV9 to TRBJ1-4; 9 bases align to TRBD1. Germline trimming cut 3 bases from V and 8 bases from J; bases unmatched to any gene: 14. This CDR3 has 17 residues. The germline CDR1 and CDR2 sequences are SGDLS and YYNGEE. CDR3: CASSAGQGRGLGEKLFF. The CDR3 DNA sequence: TGTGCCAGCAGCGCTGGACAGGGGCGGGGGTTAGGGGAAAAACTGTTTTTT. Together with reference TRBV9 and TRBJ1-4, the CDR3 gives the full variable domain: DSGVTQTPKHLITATGQRVTLRCSPRSGDLSVYWYQQSLDQGLQFLIQYYNGEERAKGNILERFSAQQFPDLHSELNLSSLELGDSALYFCASSAGQGRGLGEKLFFGSGTQLSVL.

V is TRBV5-5 and J is TRBJ1-3; D gene ambiguous. The CDR3 length is 16 residues. V dropped 4 bases and J dropped 0 bases, with 14 bases sitting between them. Germline loops: CDR1 SGHKS, CDR2 YYEKEE (reference sequence). The CDR3 here is CASSLFQARSGNTIYF. The CDR3 DNA is TGTGCCAGCAGCCTCTTCCAGGCGCGCTCTGGAAACACCATATATTTT.

CDR3 sequence reads: CASSRGWGTGYGYTF. The DNA for the CDR3 is TGTGCCAGTAGTCGAGGATGGGGGACAGGCTATGGCTACACCTTC. J is TRBJ1-2 and V is TRBV19; 8 nucleotides line up with TRBD1. The germline gives CDR1 LNHDA, CDR2 SQIVND (reference sequence). The J segment lost 4 bases and the V segment lost 5 bases, leaving 9 bases of the junction unmatched. The CDR3 is 15 amino acids.

V and J are TRBV9 and TRBJ1-2; the D is unclear. In germline, CDR1 is SGDLS, CDR2 YYNGEE. V shed 0 bases and J shed 10 bases, with 19 bases lying between them. The CDR3 is 15 amino acids. This CDR3 is CASSVESTAKSSYTF. Written as DNA, the CDR3 is TGTGCCAGCAGCGTAGAGTCTACAGCCAAATCTTCCTACACCTTC.

This clone was detected once. This sequence joins TRBV6-2 or TRBV6-3 and TRBJ2-1; D call uncertain. This CDR3 comprises 15 residues. The V gene's germline CDR1 is MNHEY and CDR2 SVGEGT. V shed 4 bases and J shed 3 bases, with 13 bases lying between them. This CDR3 is CASSFSRFFYNEQFF. The CDR3 DNA reads TGTGCCAGCAGTTTTTCCCGGTTCTTCTACAATGAGCAGTTCTTC.

In its sample, this clone was seen a few times. V is TRBV7-2 and J is TRBJ2-7; D is unresolved. Germline V gene lookup returns CDR1 SGHTA and CDR2 FQGNSA. This CDR3 has 12 amino acids. V was shortened by 6 bases and J by 0 bases, with 6 bases between the two germline ends. This CDR3 is CASSFSSYEQYF. The DNA for the CDR3 is TGTGCCAGCAGTTTCAGCTCCTACGAGCAGTACTTC.